The source of this T cell receptor beta chain is a study of cytomegalovirus exposure and HLA in healthy donors. The PCR employed 60 Vbeta primers together with 13 Jbeta primers. Some clones are missing from TCRdb's copy, which holds only in-frame ones; the method was immunoSEQ multiplex PCR. The sample has around 140,000 clones, around 80% seen once. This clone was seen a handful of times. Its antigen is not known. V lost 1 base and J 7 bases, leaving 11 bases between the germline ends. This CDR3 spans 13 amino acids. Germline V gives CDR1 LNHDA, CDR2 SQIVND (reference sequence). Whole-study findings and limits: Listed as cytomegalovirus-associated were 170 or so TCR beta chains. Reported performance of the classifier showed diagnosis of cytomegalovirus status with high specificity and sensitivity. Most likely, a cluster of highly shared sequence variants arose as a sequencing artifact.

The sequence came from a female donor in good health and CMV-seropositive. Sequencing input: PBMCs. This chain connects TRBV19 to TRBJ2-7; D unclear. The CDR3 loop is CASSIGFDKEQYF. In DNA, the CDR3 is TGTGCCAGTAGTATAGGATTCGACAAAGAGCAGTACTTC.